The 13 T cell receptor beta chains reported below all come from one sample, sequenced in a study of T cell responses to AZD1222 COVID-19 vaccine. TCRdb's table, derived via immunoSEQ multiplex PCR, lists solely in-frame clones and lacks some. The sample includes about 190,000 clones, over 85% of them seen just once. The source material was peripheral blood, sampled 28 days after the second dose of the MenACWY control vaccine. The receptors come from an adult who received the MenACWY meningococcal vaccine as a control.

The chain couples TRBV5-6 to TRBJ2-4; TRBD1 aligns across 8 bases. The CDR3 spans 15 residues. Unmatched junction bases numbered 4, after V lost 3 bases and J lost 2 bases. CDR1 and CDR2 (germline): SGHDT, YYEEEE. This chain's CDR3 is CASSSDRGSKNIQYF. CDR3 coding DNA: TGTGCCAGCAGCTCCGACAGGGGATCCAAAAACATTCAGTACTTC.

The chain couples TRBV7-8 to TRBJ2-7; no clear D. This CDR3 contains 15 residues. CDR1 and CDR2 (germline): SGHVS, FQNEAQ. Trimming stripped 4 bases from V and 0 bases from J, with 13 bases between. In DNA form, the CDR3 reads TGTGCCAGCAGCTACGCGACTGTTACCTCCTACGAGCAGTACTTC. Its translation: CASSYATVTSYEQYF.

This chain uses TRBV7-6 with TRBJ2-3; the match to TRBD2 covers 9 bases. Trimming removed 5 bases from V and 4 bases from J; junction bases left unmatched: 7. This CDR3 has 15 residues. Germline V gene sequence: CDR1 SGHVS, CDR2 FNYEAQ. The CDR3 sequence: CASSPLAGAADTQYF. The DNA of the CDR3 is TGTGCCAGCAGCCCGTTAGCGGGAGCCGCAGATACGCAGTATTTT.

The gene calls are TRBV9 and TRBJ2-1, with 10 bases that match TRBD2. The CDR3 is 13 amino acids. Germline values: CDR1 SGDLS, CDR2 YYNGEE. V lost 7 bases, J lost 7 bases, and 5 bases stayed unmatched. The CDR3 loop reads CASGWTSGNEQFF. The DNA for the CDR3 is TGTGCCAGCGGTTGGACTAGCGGTAATGAGCAGTTCTTC.

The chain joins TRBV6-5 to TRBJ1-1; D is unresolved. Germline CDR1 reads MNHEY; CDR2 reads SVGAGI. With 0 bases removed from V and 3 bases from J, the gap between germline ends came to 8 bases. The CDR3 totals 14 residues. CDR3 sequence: CASSYSMLDTEAFF. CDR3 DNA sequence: TGTGCCAGCAGTTACTCAATGCTGGACACTGAAGCTTTCTTT.

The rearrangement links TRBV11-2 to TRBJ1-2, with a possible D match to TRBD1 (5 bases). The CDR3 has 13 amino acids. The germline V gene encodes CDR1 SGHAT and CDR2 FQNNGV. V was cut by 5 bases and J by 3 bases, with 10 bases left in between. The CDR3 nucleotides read TGTGCCAGCAGCACTGACAGAGACTATGGCTACACCTTC. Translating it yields CASSTDRDYGYTF.

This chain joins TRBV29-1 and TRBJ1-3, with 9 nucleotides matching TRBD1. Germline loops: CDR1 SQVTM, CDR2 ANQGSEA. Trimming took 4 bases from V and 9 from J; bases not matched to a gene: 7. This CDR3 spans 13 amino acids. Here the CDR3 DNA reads TGCAGCGTTGCCGACAGGGGGGACGGCACCATATATTTT. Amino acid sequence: CSVADRGDGTIYF.

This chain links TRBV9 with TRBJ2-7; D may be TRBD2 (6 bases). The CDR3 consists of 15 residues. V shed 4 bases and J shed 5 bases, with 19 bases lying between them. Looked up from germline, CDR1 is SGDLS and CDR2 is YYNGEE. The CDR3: CASSPGTAARNEQYF. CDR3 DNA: TGTGCCAGCAGCCCTGGGACTGCCGCCCGGAACGAGCAGTACTTC.

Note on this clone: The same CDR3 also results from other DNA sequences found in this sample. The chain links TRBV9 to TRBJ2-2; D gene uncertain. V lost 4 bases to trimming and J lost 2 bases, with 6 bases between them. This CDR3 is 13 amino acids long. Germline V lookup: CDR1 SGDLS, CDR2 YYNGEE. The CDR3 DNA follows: TGTGCCAGCAGCCCCCCCAACACCGGGGAGCTGTTTTTT. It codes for CASSPPNTGELFF.

The CDR3 protein is CASSQDLGRNSPLHF. The CDR3 DNA reads TGCGCCAGCAGCCAAGATTTAGGGCGGAATTCACCCCTCCACTTT. The V and J genes are TRBV4-1 and TRBJ1-6; no clear D gene. V lost 0 bases, J lost 7 bases, and 10 bases lay in between. The CDR3 loop spans 15 amino acids. From germline, CDR1 is MGHRA and CDR2 YSYEKL.

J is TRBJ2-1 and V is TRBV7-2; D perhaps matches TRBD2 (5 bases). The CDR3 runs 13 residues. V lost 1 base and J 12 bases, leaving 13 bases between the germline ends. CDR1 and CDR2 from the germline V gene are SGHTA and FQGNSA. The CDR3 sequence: CASSLDPDYRQFF. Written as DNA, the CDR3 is TGTGCCAGCAGCTTAGACCCCGACTATAGGCAGTTCTTC.

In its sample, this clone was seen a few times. CDR3 residues: CASSPYLTDRIQPQHF. The CDR3 nucleotides are TGCGCCAGCAGCCCATACCTAACCGACAGGATTCAGCCCCAGCATTTT. This chain connects TRBV4-1 to TRBJ1-5, with a tentative D call TRBD1 (6 bases). The germline V and J ends were trimmed by 4 bases and 6 bases, with 19 bases remaining between them. This CDR3 spans 16 amino acids. Germline V CDR1 and CDR2: MGHRA, YSYEKL.

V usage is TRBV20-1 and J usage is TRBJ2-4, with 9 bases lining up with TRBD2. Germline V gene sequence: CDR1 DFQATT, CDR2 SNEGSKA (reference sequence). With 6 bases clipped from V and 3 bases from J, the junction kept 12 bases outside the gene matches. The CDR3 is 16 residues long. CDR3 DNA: TGCAGTGCCAGTTGGGTGCGGGGGGGAGGCAAAAACATTCAGTACTTC. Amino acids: CSASWVRGGGKNIQYF.